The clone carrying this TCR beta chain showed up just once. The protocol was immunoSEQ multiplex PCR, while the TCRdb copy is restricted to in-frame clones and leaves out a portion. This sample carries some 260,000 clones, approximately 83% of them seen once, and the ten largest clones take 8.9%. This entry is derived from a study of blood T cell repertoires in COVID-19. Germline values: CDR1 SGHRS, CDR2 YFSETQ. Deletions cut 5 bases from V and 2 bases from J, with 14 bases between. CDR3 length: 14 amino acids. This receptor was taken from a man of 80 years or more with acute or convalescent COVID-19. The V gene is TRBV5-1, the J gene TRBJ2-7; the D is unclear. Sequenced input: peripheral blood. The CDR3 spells CASSPVGRPYEQYF. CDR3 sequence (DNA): TGCGCCAGCAGTCCGGTGGGCAGACCCTACGAGCAGTACTTC. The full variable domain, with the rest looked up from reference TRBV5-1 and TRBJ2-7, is KAGVTQTPRYLIKTRGQQVTLSCSPISGHRSVSWYQQTPGQGLQFLFEYFSETQRNKGNFPGRFSGRQFSNSRSEMNVSTLELGDSALYLCASSPVGRPYEQYFGPGTRLTVT.